This T cell receptor beta chain is drawn from a study of T cell responses to AZD1222 COVID-19 vaccine. Points from the study as a whole: Breadth and depth of Spike-specific TCRs rose after two AZD1222 doses. Baseline antibody screening turned up just six or seven seropositive AZD1222 recipients. Spike-wide vaccine-associated CD4 TCRs dominated at 160-218 and 743-854.

As concerns this clone: Its antigen is not known.

Germline CDR1 is MNHNS and CDR2 is SASEGT. V lost 1 base and J 2 bases, leaving 12 bases between the germline ends. This CDR3 is 15 amino acids long. The method was immunoSEQ multiplex PCR; TCRdb's version includes in-frame clones alone and lacks a portion of them. Among approximately 100,000 clones listed, around 85% were seen once. This chain joins TRBV6-1 and TRBJ2-7, with D tentatively TRBD2 (5 bases). This clonotype originated in an adult who received the AZD1222 COVID-19 vaccine. This specimen was peripheral blood, taken 28 days after the second AZD1222 dose. Here the CDR3 DNA reads TGTGCCAGCAGTGAAGGAGGAGGCAGAACCTACGAGCAGTACTTC. It translates to CASSEGGGRTYEQYF.